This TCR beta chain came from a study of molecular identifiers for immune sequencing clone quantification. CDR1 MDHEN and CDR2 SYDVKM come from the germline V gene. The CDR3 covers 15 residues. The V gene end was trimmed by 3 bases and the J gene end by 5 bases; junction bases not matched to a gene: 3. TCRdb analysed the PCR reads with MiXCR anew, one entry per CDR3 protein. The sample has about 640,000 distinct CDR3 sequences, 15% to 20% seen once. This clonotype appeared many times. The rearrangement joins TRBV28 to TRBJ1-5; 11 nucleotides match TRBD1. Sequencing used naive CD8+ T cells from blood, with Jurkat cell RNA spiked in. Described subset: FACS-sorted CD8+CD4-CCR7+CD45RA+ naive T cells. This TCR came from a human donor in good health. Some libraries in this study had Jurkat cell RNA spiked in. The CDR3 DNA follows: TGTGCCAGCAGTTTTGGGACAGGGGGTTATCAGCCCCAGCATTTT. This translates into CASSFGTGGYQPQHF.